A single sample gave rise to the 15 T cell receptor beta chains below, sequenced in a study of PD-1 blockade in classical Hodgkin lymphoma (dated by TCRdb to 2019 to 2021). The method was the immunoSEQ multiplex PCR assay. The clones in this table, taken by TCRdb from immuneACCESS, are in-frame only. Not every clone is retained; where verified, under half of the shortfall comes from an unresolved V gene, and the cause of the rest is unknown. This sample holds approximately 100,000 clones; 85% to 90% were observed only once. The top ten constitute around 6.6% of the sample. The time point label, as the study defines it: cycle 2 day 1 (C2D1) of nivolumab. Every trial patient had relapsed after autologous stem cell transplantation, and cohorts A, B and C differed in prior brentuximab vedotin exposure. This specimen consisted of peripheral blood mononuclear cells (PBMCs), obtained before the second cycle of nivolumab. The source is a human donor with classical Hodgkin lymphoma.

The chain uses TRBV19 and TRBJ2-7; TRBD1 or TRBD2 may be the D gene (5 bases each). Germline V gene lookup returns CDR1 LNHDA and CDR2 SQIVND (reference sequence). Trimming removed 1 base from V and 1 base from J, with 11 bases in between. CDR3 length: 15 amino acids. The CDR3 protein is CASSIARDQSYEQYF. CDR3 nucleotide sequence: TGTGCCAGTAGTATAGCCAGGGACCAGTCCTACGAGCAGTACTTC.

The J gene is TRBJ1-2, the V gene TRBV29-1; 10 bases map to TRBD1. The V and J ends lost 8 bases and 1 base, in that order; junction bases with no gene match: 7. Per the germline V gene, CDR1 is SQVTM and CDR2 is ANQGSEA. This CDR3 has 14 residues. The CDR3 DNA sequence: TGCAGCTTTGGGACAGGGGAGAGTAACTATGGCTACACCTTC. This encodes CSFGTGESNYGYTF. Together with reference TRBV29-1 and TRBJ1-2, the CDR3 gives the full variable domain: SAVISQKPSRDICQRGTSLTIQCQVDSQVTMMFWYRQQPGQSLTLIATANQGSEATYESGFVIDKFPISRPNLTFSTLTVSNMSPEDSSIYLCSFGTGESNYGYTFGSGTRLTVV.

This clone came up a few times. The chain couples TRBV2 to TRBJ2-1; D possibly corresponds to TRBD2 (5 bases). Trimming removed 11 bases from V and 0 bases from J, with 11 bases in between. Looked up from germline, CDR1 is SNHLY and CDR2 is FYNNEI. CDR3 length: 13 amino acids. The CDR3 DNA reads as TGTGCCGCCCGGGGTACCTCCTACAATGAGCAGTTCTTC. This gives the protein CAARGTSYNEQFF.

This chain connects TRBV5-1 to TRBJ1-1; D unclear. V lost 5 bases and J 3 bases, leaving 23 bases between the germline ends. This CDR3 has 17 residues. Germline CDR1 is SGHRS and CDR2 is YFSETQ. The CDR3 DNA is TGCGCCAGCAGAACAAACCGCCAAATAAGCAGCGACACTGAAGCTTTCTTT. This sequence encodes CASRTNRQISSDTEAFF.

The V gene is TRBV4-3, the J gene TRBJ2-3; 10 positions match TRBD2. CDR1 LGHNA and CDR2 YSLEER come from the germline V gene. The length of the CDR3 is 17 residues. With 3 bases clipped from V and 3 bases from J, the junction kept 9 bases outside the gene matches. The CDR3 protein is CASSQSPGLASTDTQYF. The CDR3 DNA is TGCGCCAGCAGCCAGAGTCCGGGACTAGCGTCAACAGATACGCAGTATTTT.

This sequence joins TRBV4-1 and TRBJ2-4; D is unclear. Germline CDR1 and CDR2: MGHRA and YSYEKL. V dropped 1 base and J dropped 8 bases, with 15 bases sitting between them. CDR3 length: 15 amino acids. The CDR3 coding sequence is TGCGCCAGCAGCCAAGGTCCGGTAGAGGTCGACATTCAGTACTTC. Amino acids: CASSQGPVEVDIQYF.

DNA for the CDR3: TGTGCCAGCACCGAGGTCCGGACAGCATATGGCTACACCTTC. It specifies CASTEVRTAYGYTF. The chain employs TRBV2 and TRBJ1-2; tentatively, D is TRBD1 (6 bases). With 7 bases removed from V and 5 bases from J, the gap between germline ends came to 17 bases. The germline gives CDR1 SNHLY, CDR2 FYNNEI. The CDR3 contains 14 residues.

V gene TRBV7-2 combines with J gene TRBJ1-2, with a weak D call TRBD1 (6 bases). Germline values: CDR1 SGHTA, CDR2 FQGNSA. This CDR3 is 12 amino acids long. Between the trimmed V and J ends, which lost 5 bases and 10 bases, there was a span of 14 bases. As DNA, the CDR3 is TGTGCCAGCAGCCTTTGGACAGATATCTACACCTTC. Protein: CASSLWTDIYTF.

V is TRBV29-1 and J is TRBJ2-2; TRBD2 matches 12 bases. The trim removed 7 bases at V and 5 bases at J, leaving 14 bases unmatched. The CDR3 extends over 17 amino acids. Germline CDR1 is SQVTM and CDR2 is ANQGSEA. CDR3 coding DNA: TGCAGCGCAGCCCGTACTAGCGGGGGGAGGGGAACCGGGGAGCTGTTTTTT. Translation gives CSAARTSGGRGTGELFF.

This chain connects TRBV5-4 to TRBJ2-7, with 9 bases aligning to TRBD1. Germline assignment: CDR1 SGHNT and CDR2 YYREEE (reference sequence). V lost 4 bases, J lost 0 bases, and 8 bases stayed unmatched. CDR3 size: 16 residues. The CDR3 reads CASSQVWGQGSYEQYF. The CDR3 region has the DNA TGTGCCAGCAGCCAAGTGTGGGGACAGGGCTCCTACGAGCAGTACTTC.

This chain links TRBV6-1 with TRBJ2-1, with TRBD2 matching over 7 bases. Germline V gives CDR1 MNHNS, CDR2 SASEGT. The CDR3 covers 14 residues. V dropped 2 bases and J dropped 4; count of bases not matched to a gene: 2. The CDR3 coding sequence is TGTGCCAGCAGTGAATGGGGGGGATACAATGAGCAGTTCTTC. Translation: CASSEWGGYNEQFF.

The chain couples TRBV28 to TRBJ2-7; weak D call: TRBD1 (6 bases). Germline V gene data show CDR1 as MDHEN and CDR2 as SYDVKM. V lost 5 bases, J lost 9 bases, and 20 bases lay in between. The CDR3 is 14 residues long. The CDR3, as DNA: TGTGCCAGCAGTCCACAGGGCTTGCCCCCTTGGCAGTACTTC. The encoded protein is CASSPQGLPPWQYF. Together with reference TRBV28 and TRBJ2-7, the CDR3 gives the full variable domain: DVKVTQSSRYLVKRTGEKVFLECVQDMDHENMFWYRQDPGLGLRLIYFSYDVKMKEKGDIPEGYSVSREKKERFSLILESASTNQTSMYLCASSPQGLPPWQYFGPGTRLTVT.

The chain joins TRBV28 to TRBJ1-1, with 7 nucleotides matching TRBD1. The J segment lost 4 bases and the V segment lost 5 bases, leaving 22 bases of the junction unmatched. Germline CDR1 and CDR2: MDHEN and SYDVKM. CDR3 size: 19 residues. The CDR3 bases are TGTGCCAGCAGTCCTCGGAGATTCAGGGGGATAAACCTTGGCACTGAAGCTTTCTTT. Translated, it gives CASSPRRFRGINLGTEAFF.

The J gene is TRBJ1-2, the V gene TRBV27; the D is unclear. The CDR3 sequence is 12 residues long. Germline CDR1 is MNHEY and CDR2 is SMNVEV (reference sequence). The V end was cut by 4 bases, the J end by 7 bases, with 10 bases between. The CDR3 region is CASSSGWSGYTF. Written as DNA, the CDR3 is TGTGCCAGCAGTTCCGGATGGAGTGGCTACACCTTC.

This chain uses TRBV11-2 with TRBJ2-1, with D tentatively TRBD1 (6 bases). Per the germline V gene, CDR1 is SGHAT and CDR2 is FQNNGV. The germline V and J ends were trimmed by 5 bases and 13 bases, with 12 bases remaining between them. The CDR3 extends over 11 amino acids. The CDR3 nucleotides read TGTGCCAGCAGCCAGGGGACGGGCCAGTTCTTC. It codes for CASSQGTGQFF.